Shown below are 27 T cell receptor beta chains from a single sample sequenced in a study of blood T cell repertoires in COVID-19. Data came from immunoSEQ multiplex PCR; TCRdb stores just in-frame clones and leaves some out. Among roughly 350,000 clones, around 91% were seen once, and the ten largest hold 2.5% to 4%. Sequencing was done on a sample of peripheral blood. Receptor source: a woman younger than 35 who had recovered from COVID-19.

This chain uses TRBV5-1 with TRBJ2-3; D perhaps matches TRBD2 (6 bases). Germline CDR1 and CDR2: SGHRS and YFSETQ. Trimming shortened V by 0 bases and J by 1 base, and 12 bases separated the two germline ends. The CDR3 has 16 residues. For the CDR3, the DNA is TGCGCCAGCAGCTTGGCCTTGTTAGCGGGCACAGATACGCAGTATTTT. Protein sequence: CASSLALLAGTDTQYF. The whole variable domain, filled in from reference TRBV5-1 and TRBJ2-3, reads KAGVTQTPRYLIKTRGQQVTLSCSPISGHRSVSWYQQTPGQGLQFLFEYFSETQRNKGNFPGRFSGRQFSNSRSEMNVSTLELGDSALYLCASSLALLAGTDTQYFGPGTRLTVL.

The genes are TRBV5-4 and TRBJ1-4; 8 bases match TRBD1. The CDR3 spans 17 residues. V lost 4 bases and J lost 4; bases outside the gene matches: 12. CDR1 and CDR2 (germline): SGHNT, YYREEE (reference sequence). The CDR3 protein is CASSLDLGQGVNEKLFF. CDR3 DNA sequence: TGTGCCAGCAGCCTCGACCTTGGACAGGGAGTTAATGAAAAACTGTTTTTT. The full variable domain, with the rest looked up from reference TRBV5-4 and TRBJ1-4, is ETGVTQSPTHLIKTRGQQVTLRCSSQSGHNTVSWYQQALGQGPQFIFQYYREEENGRGNFPPRFSGLQFPNYSSELNVNALELDDSALYLCASSLDLGQGVNEKLFFGSGTQLSVL.

This chain connects TRBV21-1 to TRBJ1-5; the D segment call TRBD1 is taken from the table without a DNA check. TRBV21-1 counts as a pseudogene. CDR3 length equals 16 residues. The CDR3 DNA follows: TGTGCCAGCAGCGCAATACCGGGACAGGGCAATCAGCCCCAGCATTTT. Its translation: CASSAIPGQGNQPQHF.

There are a few counts of this clone. This chain uses TRBV5-4 with TRBJ2-5; D possibly corresponds to TRBD1 (5 bases). Germline CDR1 is SGHNT and CDR2 is YYREEE (reference sequence). Trimming cost V 4 bases and J 5 bases, with 15 bases left between them. The length of the CDR3 is 14 residues. For the CDR3, the DNA is TGTGCCAGCAGCGTTACAGGTACCTCGGAGACCCAGTACTTC. It translates to CASSVTGTSETQYF.

The chain carries TRBV4-1 and TRBJ2-7; TRBD2 matches 13 bases. V was clipped by 1 base and J by 0 bases; unmatched bases: 0. The CDR3 consists of 16 residues. CDR1 is MGHRA, CDR2 YSYEKL, per germline. This CDR3 is CASSQGTSGSSYEQYV. CDR3 DNA sequence: TGCGCCAGCAGCCAAGGGACTAGCGGGAGCTCCTACGAGCAGTACGTC.

V gene TRBV24-1 combines with J gene TRBJ2-4; 7 bases align to TRBD1. The J segment lost 6 bases and the V segment lost 3 bases, leaving 4 bases of the junction unmatched. Germline CDR1 and CDR2: KGHDR and SFDVKD. CDR3 length: 14 amino acids. The CDR3 nucleotides read TGTGCCACCAGTGATCCGCGGACAGGAAACATTCAGTACTTC. Its protein is CATSDPRTGNIQYF.

V and J are TRBV11-3 and TRBJ2-3, with 9 bases matching TRBD2. V shed 7 bases, J shed 4 bases, and the junction held 9 bases outside the gene matches. Germline CDR1 and CDR2: SGHNT and YENEEA. The CDR3 runs to 15 residues. CDR3 sequence: CASTDRLAAPDTQYF. CDR3 in DNA: TGTGCCAGCACCGACCGACTAGCGGCCCCAGATACGCAGTATTTT.

The CDR3 nucleotides are TGTGCCAGCAGCTTAGGCGGATACTTCACAGATACGCAGTATTTT. It translates to CASSLGGYFTDTQYF. V usage is TRBV7-2 and J usage is TRBJ2-3; no clear D. Germline V CDR1 and CDR2: SGHTA, FQGNSA. The germline V and J ends were trimmed by 1 base and 2 bases, with 10 bases remaining between them. The CDR3 length is 15 residues.

V is TRBV19 and J is TRBJ1-5; D unclear. The CDR3 loop spans 12 amino acids. V lost 6 bases and J lost 2, with 5 bases in between. The V gene's germline CDR1 is LNHDA and CDR2 SQIVND (reference sequence). The CDR3 sequence: CASSGRNQPQHF. In DNA, the CDR3 is TGTGCCAGTAGCGGTCGCAATCAGCCCCAGCATTTT.

This clone was observed a few times. The rearrangement joins TRBV10-3 to TRBJ1-2; D is uncertain. CDR3 length: 15 residues. The V gene's germline CDR1 is ENHRY and CDR2 SYGVKD. V was pared by 6 bases and J by 4 bases, with 18 bases between. Here the CDR3 reads CAISDSTERGYGYTF. CDR3 nucleotides: TGTGCCATCAGCGATTCGACTGAGCGGGGCTATGGCTACACCTTC.

This chain joins TRBV7-8 and TRBJ1-5; the D gene is possibly TRBD1 (6 bases). Germline CDR1 reads SGHVS; CDR2 reads FQNEAQ. The V gene lost 1 base and the J gene lost 5 bases, with 12 bases spanning the gap. This CDR3 is built from 15 residues. This chain's CDR3 is CASSLVGAGDQPQHF. The CDR3 bases are TGTGCCAGCAGCTTAGTCGGTGCAGGGGATCAGCCCCAGCATTTT.

This sequence joins TRBV28 and TRBJ1-2; D not certain. Germline CDR1 reads MDHEN; CDR2 reads SYDVKM. Trimming cost V 7 bases and J 1 base, with 7 bases left between them. The CDR3 covers 12 residues. CDR3 sequence (DNA): TGTGCCAGCATGAGAATTAACTATGGCTACACCTTC. It codes for CASMRINYGYTF.

This chain connects TRBV6-2 or TRBV6-3 to TRBJ1-2; 8 nucleotides match TRBD1. The V and J ends lost 8 bases and 5 bases, in that order; junction bases with no gene match: 16. CDR3 length: 16 residues. Germline values: CDR1 MNHEY, CDR2 SVGEGT. The CDR3 sequence is CASGLDPTGVGYGYTF. CDR3 in DNA: TGTGCCAGCGGCCTCGATCCGACAGGGGTTGGGTATGGCTACACCTTC.

The V gene is TRBV7-2, the J gene TRBJ2-4; 11 bases are shared with TRBD2. CDR1 SGHTA and CDR2 FQGNSA come from the germline V gene. With V trimmed by 6 bases and J by 0 bases, 10 bases remained unmatched. CDR3 length: 18 residues. For the CDR3, the DNA is TGTGCCAGCAGTATCACTAGCGGGGGCCTTTTAGCCAAAAACATTCAGTACTTC. Protein: CASSITSGGLLAKNIQYF.

This clone has a handful of counts. V gene TRBV6-1 combines with J gene TRBJ1-3; D unclear. The CDR3 loop spans 14 amino acids. Trimming took 5 bases from V and 7 from J, leaving 15 bases between them. Germline CDR1 and CDR2: MNHNS and SASEGT. CDR3 in DNA: TGTGCCAGCAGTCCACGGGGTCGAGGGAACACCATATATTTT. Translation: CASSPRGRGNTIYF.

The gene calls are TRBV11-2 and TRBJ2-1; 7 bases agree with TRBD1. The CDR3 extends over 15 amino acids. Germline assignment: CDR1 SGHAT and CDR2 FQNNGV. Losses at the gene ends were 4 bases for V and 4 bases for J; bases not matched to a gene: 7. In DNA, the CDR3 is TGTGCCAGCAGCTCCGGGACAGACGCTTACAATGAGCAGTTCTTC. This encodes CASSSGTDAYNEQFF. Complete variable domain (other parts from reference TRBV11-2 and TRBJ2-1): EAGVAQSPRYKIIEKRQSVAFWCNPISGHATLYWYQQILGQGPKLLIQFQNNGVVDDSQLPKDRFSAERLKGVDSTLKIQPAKLEDSAVYLCASSSGTDAYNEQFFGPGTRLTVL.

The CDR3 loop reads CASSLSQGRTPSGANVLTF. CDR3 DNA: TGTGCCAGCAGCTTATCTCAGGGCCGTACTCCCTCTGGGGCCAACGTCCTGACTTTC. The V gene is TRBV7-9, the J gene TRBJ2-6, with D possibly TRBD1 on 5 matching bases. CDR1 is SEHNR, CDR2 FQNEAQ, per germline (reference sequence). The length of the CDR3 is 19 residues. The V gene lost 2 bases and the J gene lost 0 bases, with 17 bases spanning the gap.

J is TRBJ2-1 and V is TRBV7-2; D may be TRBD2 (6 bases). Trimming pared 5 bases from V and 5 bases from J, leaving 13 bases between. In germline, CDR1 is SGHTA, CDR2 FQGNSA. The CDR3 consists of 14 residues. CDR3 region: CASSQVGGDNEQFF. The CDR3 bases are TGTGCCAGCAGCCAAGTCGGGGGAGACAATGAGCAGTTCTTC.

The chain has TRBV9 and TRBJ2-1; 7 positions match TRBD2. Looked up from germline, CDR1 is SGDLS and CDR2 is YYNGEE. The CDR3 contains 18 residues. J lost 8 bases, V lost 4 bases, and 21 bases had no gene match. Here the CDR3 DNA reads TGTGCCAGCAGCACCCTAATAGGGGCGGGAGAAGATAGCGATGAGCAGTTCTTC. This sequence encodes CASSTLIGAGEDSDEQFF.

The chain has TRBV12-3 or TRBV12-4 and TRBJ2-7; possibly TRBD2 for D (5 bases). With 9 bases removed from V and 2 bases from J, the gap between germline ends came to 8 bases. This CDR3 comprises 11 residues. The CDR3 coding sequence is TGTGCCAGTTCAGCGGCCTACGAGCAGTACGTC. Protein: CASSAAYEQYV.

The CDR3 bases are TGCGCCAGCAGCCAAGATCTTCCCCTGGGAGATGAGCAGTTCTTC. Its translation is CASSQDLPLGDEQFF. The chain recombines TRBV4-3 with TRBJ2-1; TRBD2 is a possible D gene (5 bases). Germline CDR1 reads LGHNA; CDR2 reads YSLEER. The CDR3 spans 15 residues. V was clipped by 0 bases and J by 8 bases, with 14 bases between them.

The chain joins TRBV10-1 to TRBJ2-2; 12 nucleotides agree with TRBD2. The CDR3 has 19 residues. J gave up 8 bases and V 3 bases, and 16 bases lay outside the gene matches. Germline loops: CDR1 WNHNN, CDR2 SYGVQD (reference sequence). CDR3 sequence (DNA): TGCGCCAGCAGTGAATCGAGACTAGCGGGAGCACAAAGGCCGGGGGAGCTGTTTTTT. It specifies CASSESRLAGAQRPGELFF.

The chain couples TRBV7-9 to TRBJ1-1, with D unclear. This CDR3 contains 13 residues. Looked up from germline, CDR1 is SEHNR and CDR2 is FQNEAQ (reference sequence). Trimming took off 5 bases at V and 0 bases at J, with 7 bases between the two ends. The CDR3 here is CASSPKMNTEAFF. The CDR3 bases are TGTGCCAGCAGCCCCAAAATGAACACTGAAGCTTTCTTT.

The sample holds one count of this clone. J is TRBJ2-5 and V is TRBV6-5; D possibly corresponds to TRBD2 (6 bases). This CDR3 is 15 amino acids long. Germline V lookup: CDR1 MNHEY, CDR2 SVGAGI. V lost 5 bases and J lost 3, with 16 bases in between. CDR3 nucleotides: TGTGCCAGCAGTCCCGGGGGAACAGGAGAAGAGACCCAGTACTTC. It is translated as CASSPGGTGEETQYF.

V gene TRBV7-8 combines with J gene TRBJ1-2, with a weak D call TRBD1 (6 bases). This CDR3 has 14 amino acids. The V end was cut by 5 bases, the J end by 2 bases, with 12 bases between. CDR1 is SGHVS, CDR2 FQNEAQ, per germline. The CDR3 loop reads CASSPGQFNYGYTF. DNA of the CDR3: TGTGCCAGCAGCCCGGGACAATTCAACTATGGCTACACCTTC.

The count of this clone is one. This chain joins TRBV11-3 and TRBJ2-5; 9 bases align to TRBD1. The CDR3 is made up of 16 amino acids. In germline, CDR1 is SGHNT, CDR2 YENEEA. V shed 5 bases, J shed 1 base, and the junction held 8 bases outside the gene matches. The CDR3 nucleotides read TGTGCCAGCAGCAGATACCTACAGGGGGCCCAAGAGACCCAGTACTTC. Translation: CASSRYLQGAQETQYF.

Notes on this clone: At one of its ends the junction is not consistent with the germline gene, which may arise from a read error. V usage is TRBV18 and J usage is TRBJ2-2, with 9 bases identical to TRBD1. Germline CDR1 reads KGHSH; CDR2 reads LQKENI. The CDR3 loop spans 16 amino acids. This CDR3 reads CASSPRTGANTGELFF. As DNA, the CDR3 is TGTGCCAGCTCGCCACGGACAGGGGCGAACACCGGGGAGCTGTTTTTT.